This T cell receptor (beta chain) derives from a study of T cells in Graves' hyperthyroidism and ophthalmopathy. The length of the CDR3 is 22 residues. The junction had 31 bases not matched to a gene; V was cut back by 10 bases and J by 2 bases. Germline values: CDR1 ENHRY, CDR2 SYGVKD. TCR beta CDR3 sequences were amplified from RNA transcripts. First-round RT-PCR with HTBI primers amplified the TCR CDR3 region. TCRdb reprocessed the multiplex PCR reads with MiXCR, giving one entry per CDR3 protein. The sample yields fewer than 650,000 distinct CDR3 sequences, approximately 49% seen once. General study results and limits: Using 13 V-J features, a model discriminated ophthalmopathy from stable hyperthyroidism.

Criteria for exclusion of patients were uncontrolled infection, other autoimmune disease, pregnancy or lactation. Concerning this clonotype: Its antigen is not known.

The sample was peripheral blood or thyroid tissue (not recorded which). The receptor was derived from an adult woman with Graves' disease, either hyperthyroidism or ophthalmopathy (not recorded which). V usage is TRBV10-3 and J usage is TRBJ2-7; TRBD2 aligns across 11 bases. CDR3 DNA: TGTGCCAGCACCCCACGCGGGAGACAGCTACTAGCGGGAGATAGCCAGACCTACGAGCAGTACTTC. Residues: CASTPRGRQLLAGDSQTYEQYF.